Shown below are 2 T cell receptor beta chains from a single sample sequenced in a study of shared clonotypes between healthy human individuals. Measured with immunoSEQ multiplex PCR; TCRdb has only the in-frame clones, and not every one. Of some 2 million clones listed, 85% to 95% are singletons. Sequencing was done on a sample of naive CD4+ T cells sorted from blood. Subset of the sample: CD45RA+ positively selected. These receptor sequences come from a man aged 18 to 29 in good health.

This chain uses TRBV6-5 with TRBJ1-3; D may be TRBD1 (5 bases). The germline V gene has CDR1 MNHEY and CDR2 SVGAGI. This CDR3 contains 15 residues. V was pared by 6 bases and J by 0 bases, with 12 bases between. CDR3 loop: CASSRQSGSGNTIYF. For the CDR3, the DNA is TGTGCCAGCAGCAGACAGAGTGGCTCTGGAAACACCATATATTTT.

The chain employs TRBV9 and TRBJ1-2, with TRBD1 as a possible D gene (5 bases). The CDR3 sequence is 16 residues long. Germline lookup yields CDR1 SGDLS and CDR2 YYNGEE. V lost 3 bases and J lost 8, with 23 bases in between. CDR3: CASSGRVAGPASGYTF. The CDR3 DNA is TGTGCCAGCAGCGGTAGGGTGGCAGGGCCCGCGAGCGGCTACACCTTC.